This TCR beta chain was captured by sequencing in a study of blood T cells in healthy people across ages. This clonotype was picked up a small number of times. The antigen is undetermined. Overall study results and limits: Fewer expanded clones and more diversity marked long-lived versus aged donors.

The CDR3 sequence is 15 residues long. Germline CDR1 reads LGHNA; CDR2 reads YNFKEQ. V lost 4 bases to trimming and J lost 7 bases; unmatched junction nucleotides: 7. A J-beta primer mix and a sample-barcoded 5' primer were used in a second PCR of roughly 6 to 11 cycles. TCRdb recomputed calls from the 5' RACE reads with MiXCR, one row per CDR3 protein. This sample has about 670,000 distinct CDR3 sequences, with roughly 43% found just once. The material sequenced was blood. This receptor was identified in an elderly man in good health. The chain combines TRBV4-2 with TRBJ2-1, with 10 positions matching TRBD2. The CDR3: CASSLSSGGGNEQFF. The CDR3 DNA is TGTGCCAGCAGCCTATCTAGCGGGGGAGGGAATGAGCAGTTCTTC.